This TCR beta chain comes out of a study of blood T cell repertoires in COVID-19. Overall study context: Some COVID-19 samples were acute and others convalescent; all came from the United States, Italy and Spain. The analysed material was cDNA or gDNA that came from T cells, B-cell-depleted T cells, or PBMCs.

The CDR3 is 15 amino acids. Trimming shortened V by 7 bases and J by 3 bases, and 19 bases separated the two germline ends. In germline, CDR1 is MDHEN, CDR2 SYDVKM. In the original workflow: Amplification of reference gene primers provided the estimated nucleated cell counts. Using immunoSEQ multiplex PCR, the repertoire was profiled, and TCRdb retains in-frame clones only, with some absent. That table gives V, J and clone size, and the DNA gave D and trimming. The data contain 93,000 or so clones, 75% to 90% of them singletons. This chain joins TRBV28 and TRBJ2-7, with D perhaps TRBD1 (7 bases). Sequencing used peripheral blood. This clonotype originated in a human donor in a cohort sampled during active or convalescent COVID-19. DNA of the CDR3: TGTGCCAGCACCAAGGGGGGACAGCTAATCTACGAGCAGTACTTC. It translates to CASTKGGQLIYEQYF.